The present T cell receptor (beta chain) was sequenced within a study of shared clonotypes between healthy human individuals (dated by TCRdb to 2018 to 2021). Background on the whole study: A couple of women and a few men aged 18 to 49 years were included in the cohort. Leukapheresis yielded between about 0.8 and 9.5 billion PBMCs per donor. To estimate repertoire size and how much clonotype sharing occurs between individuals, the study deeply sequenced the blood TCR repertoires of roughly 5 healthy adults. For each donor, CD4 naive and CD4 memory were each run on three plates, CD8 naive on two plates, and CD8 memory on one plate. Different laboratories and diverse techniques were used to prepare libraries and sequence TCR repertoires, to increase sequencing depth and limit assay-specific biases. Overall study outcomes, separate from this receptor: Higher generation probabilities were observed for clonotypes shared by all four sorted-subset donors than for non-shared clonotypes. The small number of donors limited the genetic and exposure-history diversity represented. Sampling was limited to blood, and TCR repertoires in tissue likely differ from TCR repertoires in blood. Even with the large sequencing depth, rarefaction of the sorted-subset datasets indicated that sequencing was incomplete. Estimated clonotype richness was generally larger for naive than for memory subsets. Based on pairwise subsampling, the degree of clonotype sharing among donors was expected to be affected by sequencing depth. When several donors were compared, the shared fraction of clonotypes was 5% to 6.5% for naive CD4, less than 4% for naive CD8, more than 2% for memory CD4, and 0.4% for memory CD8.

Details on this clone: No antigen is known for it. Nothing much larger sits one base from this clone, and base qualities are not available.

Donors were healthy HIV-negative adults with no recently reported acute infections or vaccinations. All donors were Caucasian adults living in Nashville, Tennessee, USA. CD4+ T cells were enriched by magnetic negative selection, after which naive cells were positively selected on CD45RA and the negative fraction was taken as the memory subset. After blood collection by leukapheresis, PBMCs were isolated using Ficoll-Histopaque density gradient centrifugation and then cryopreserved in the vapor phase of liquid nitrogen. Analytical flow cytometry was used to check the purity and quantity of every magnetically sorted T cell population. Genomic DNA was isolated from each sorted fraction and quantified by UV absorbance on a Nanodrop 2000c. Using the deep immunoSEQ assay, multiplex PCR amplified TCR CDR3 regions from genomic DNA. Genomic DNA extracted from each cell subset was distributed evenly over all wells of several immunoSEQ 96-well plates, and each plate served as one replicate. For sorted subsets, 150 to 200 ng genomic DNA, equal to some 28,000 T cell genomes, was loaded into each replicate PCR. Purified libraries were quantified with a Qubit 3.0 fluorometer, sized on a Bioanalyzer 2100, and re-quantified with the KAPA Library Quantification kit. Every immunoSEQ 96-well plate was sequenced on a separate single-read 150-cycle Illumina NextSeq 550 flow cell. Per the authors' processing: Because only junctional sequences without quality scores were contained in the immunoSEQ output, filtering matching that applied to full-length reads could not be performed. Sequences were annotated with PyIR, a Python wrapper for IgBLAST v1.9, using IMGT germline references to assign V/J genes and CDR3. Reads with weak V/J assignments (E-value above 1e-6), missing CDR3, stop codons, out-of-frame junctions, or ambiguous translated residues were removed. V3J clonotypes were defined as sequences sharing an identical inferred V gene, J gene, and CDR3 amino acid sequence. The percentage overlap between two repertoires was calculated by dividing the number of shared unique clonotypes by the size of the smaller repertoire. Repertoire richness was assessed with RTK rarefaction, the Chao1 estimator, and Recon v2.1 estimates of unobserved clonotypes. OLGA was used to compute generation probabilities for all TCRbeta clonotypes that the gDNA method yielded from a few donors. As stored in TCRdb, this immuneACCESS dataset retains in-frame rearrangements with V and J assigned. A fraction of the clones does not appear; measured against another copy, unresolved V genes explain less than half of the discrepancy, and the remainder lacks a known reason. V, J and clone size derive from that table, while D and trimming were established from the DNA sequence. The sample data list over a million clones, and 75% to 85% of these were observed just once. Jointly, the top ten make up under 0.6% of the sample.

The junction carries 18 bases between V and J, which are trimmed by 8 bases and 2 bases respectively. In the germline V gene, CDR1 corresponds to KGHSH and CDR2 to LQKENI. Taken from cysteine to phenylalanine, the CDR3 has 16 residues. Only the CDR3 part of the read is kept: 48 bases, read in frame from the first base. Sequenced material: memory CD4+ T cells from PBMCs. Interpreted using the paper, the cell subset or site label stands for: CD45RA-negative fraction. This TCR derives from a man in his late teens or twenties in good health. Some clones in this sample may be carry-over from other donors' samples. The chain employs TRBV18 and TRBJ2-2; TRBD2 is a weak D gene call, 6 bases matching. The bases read TGTGCCAGCCCCCCGGAGCAGGGACTTAACACCGGGGAGCTGTTTTTT. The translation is CASPPEQGLNTGELFF.